This passage covers 15 T cell receptor beta chains from one sample sequenced in a study of blood T cell repertoires in COVID-19. This table comes from immunoSEQ multiplex PCR, and its TCRdb copy is limited to in-frame clones, with some not included. The sample consists of 9,500 to 15,000 clones, 75% to 90% of them appearing once. Sequenced: peripheral blood. The source of these receptors is a human donor in a cohort sampled during active COVID-19.

The chain links TRBV10-2 to TRBJ1-4; 8 nucleotides match TRBD1. The CDR3 is 14 amino acids. Germline V CDR1 and CDR2: WSHSY, SAAADI. J gave up 8 bases and V 5 bases, and 7 bases lay outside the gene matches. Written as DNA, the CDR3 is TGCGCCAGCAGTCCGGACAGGGTGAGGGAAAAACTGTTTTTT. This encodes CASSPDRVREKLFF.

V and J are TRBV7-2 and TRBJ2-6, with D unclear. Trimming took off 2 bases at V and 1 base at J, with 12 bases between the two ends. The CDR3 is 17 residues long. Germline V gene sequence: CDR1 SGHTA, CDR2 FQGNSA. This CDR3 reads CASSLKAALSGANVLTF. In nucleotides, the CDR3 is TGTGCCAGCAGCTTAAAGGCGGCATTATCTGGGGCCAACGTCCTGACTTTC.

This clone was counted between two and nine times. V and J are TRBV6-6 and TRBJ2-7, with TRBD2 matching over 12 bases. Germline trimming cut 4 bases from V and 3 bases from J; bases unmatched to any gene: 4. The CDR3 is 15 amino acids. The germline gives CDR1 MNHNY, CDR2 SVGAGI (reference sequence). The CDR3, as DNA: TGTGCCAGCAGTTCCTCGACTAGCGGGAGCTACGAGCAGTACTTC. This sequence encodes CASSSSTSGSYEQYF.

The V gene is TRBV2, the J gene TRBJ1-1; D call uncertain. Trimming removed 4 bases at V and 5 bases at J, with 8 bases between. There are 12 residues in the CDR3. CDR1 and CDR2 from the germline V gene are SNHLY and FYNNEI. CDR3 region: CASSVAGTEAFF. The CDR3 coding sequence is TGTGCCAGCAGTGTCGCGGGAACTGAAGCTTTCTTT.

The chain couples TRBV12-3 or TRBV12-4 to TRBJ2-7; D is perhaps TRBD2 (5 bases). V lost 7 bases and J lost 3, with 13 bases in between. This CDR3 spans 13 amino acids. The CDR3 reads CASTLAKGYEQYF. The CDR3 DNA reads as TGTGCCAGCACCCTAGCTAAGGGCTACGAGCAGTACTTC.

The chain has TRBV6-6 and TRBJ2-3, with 8 bases lining up with TRBD1. The junction had 4 bases not matched to a gene; V was cut back by 4 bases and J by 1 base. The CDR3 has 15 residues. Germline CDR1 is MNHNY and CDR2 is SVGAGI (reference sequence). The CDR3 DNA sequence: TGTGCCAGCAGTTCCCCGGGACAGGGCACAGATACGCAGTATTTT. Residues: CASSSPGQGTDTQYF.

This chain joins TRBV3-1 (or the pseudogene TRBV3-2) and TRBJ2-3; 11 nucleotides agree with TRBD2. V was clipped by 6 bases and J by 4 bases; unmatched bases: 3. The CDR3 is made up of 14 amino acids. Germline CDR1 reads LGHDT; CDR2 reads YNNKEL (reference sequence). CDR3 amino acids: CASRISGGADTQYF. CDR3 coding DNA: TGTGCCAGCAGGATTAGCGGGGGGGCAGATACGCAGTATTTT.

V gene TRBV7-9 combines with J gene TRBJ1-1; tentative D call: TRBD1 (6 bases). This CDR3 spans 15 amino acids. V dropped 1 base and J dropped 4 bases, with 13 bases sitting between them. Germline CDR1 SEHNR, CDR2 FQNEAQ (reference sequence). The CDR3 here is CASSLGGGVVTEAFF. CDR3 nucleotides: TGTGCCAGCAGCTTAGGGGGGGGCGTAGTCACTGAAGCTTTCTTT. Combining the CDR3 with reference TRBV7-9 and TRBJ1-1 gives the whole variable domain DTGVSQNPRHKITKRGQNVTFRCDPISEHNRLYWYRQTLGQGPEFLTYFQNEAQLEKSRLLSDRFSAERPKGSFSTLEIQRTEQGDSAMYLCASSLGGGVVTEAFFGQGTRLTVV.

The chain uses TRBV25-1 and TRBJ2-7, with a weak D call TRBD1 (6 bases). Germline V gene sequence: CDR1 MGHDK, CDR2 SYGVNS. Trimming stripped 6 bases from V and 5 bases from J, with 14 bases between. This CDR3 is 13 amino acids long. This CDR3 reads CASSPQGTHEQYF. CDR3 bases: TGTGCCAGCAGCCCACAGGGTACCCACGAGCAGTACTTC.

The V and J genes are TRBV13 and TRBJ2-7, with D possibly being TRBD2 (5 bases). Trimming pared 0 bases from V and 6 bases from J, leaving 9 bases between. This CDR3 has 13 amino acids. The germline V gene has CDR1 PRHDT and CDR2 FYEKMQ (reference sequence). CDR3 sequence: CASSLGRGSEQYF. CDR3 DNA sequence: TGTGCCAGCAGCTTAGGCCGGGGTAGCGAGCAGTACTTC.

This clone was recorded a few times. This chain uses TRBV7-9 with TRBJ1-2; 7 bases agree with TRBD1. V lost 5 bases and J lost 5; bases outside the gene matches: 20. The CDR3 is made up of 18 amino acids. The germline gives CDR1 SEHNR, CDR2 FQNEAQ (reference sequence). The chain's CDR3 is CASSPSGGGASRWYGYTF. CDR3 nucleotides: TGTGCCAGCAGCCCTTCTGGAGGGGGCGCATCAAGGTGGTATGGCTACACCTTC.

This clone was recorded once. The V gene is TRBV27, the J gene TRBJ2-7; 9 nucleotides agree with TRBD1. The J segment lost 1 base and the V segment lost 8 bases, leaving 3 bases of the junction unmatched. Germline CDR1 and CDR2: MNHEY and SMNVEV (reference sequence). CDR3 length equals 13 residues. CDR3 nucleotide sequence: TGTGCCAGCGGGACAGGGACTTCCTACGAGCAGTACTTC. It is translated as CASGTGTSYEQYF.

The V and J genes are TRBV29-1 and TRBJ2-7, with 8 nucleotides matching TRBD1. Germline V gene sequence: CDR1 SQVTM, CDR2 ANQGSEA. Trimming cost V 7 bases and J 0 bases; bases outside gene matches: 5. This CDR3 has 13 residues. For the CDR3, the DNA is TGCAGCGCATTGGACAGGGACTCCTACGAGCAGTACTTC. This sequence encodes CSALDRDSYEQYF.

The chain recombines TRBV7-8 with TRBJ1-5, with D unclear. The CDR3 is 13 amino acids. The ends were cut back, 6 bases at V and 2 bases at J, with 8 bases in the middle. Germline V gives CDR1 SGHVS, CDR2 FQNEAQ. The CDR3 nucleotides are TGTGCCAGCAGGCCCGAGGGCAATCAGCCCCAGCATTTT. Encoded protein: CASRPEGNQPQHF.

This clone has just one count. The rearrangement uses TRBV19 and TRBJ2-7, with 8 bases aligning to TRBD2. Germline V lookup: CDR1 LNHDA, CDR2 SQIVND (reference sequence). This CDR3 region has 14 residues. J gave up 2 bases and V 5 bases, and 5 bases lay outside the gene matches. DNA of the CDR3: TGTGCCAGTAGTGTGGCGGGGGGAACCTACGAGCAGTACTTC. The encoded protein is CASSVAGGTYEQYF.